This TCR beta chain was profiled in a study of beta chain features in type 1 diabetes. About the research overall: Patients were similar to healthy donors in age and gender (as well as in cell yields). Findings and caveats of the study: Moderate but significant shortening of TCRB CDR3s was recorded in all four CD4+ subsets from Type 1 diabetes patients. Among type 1 diabetes patients, VDJ junctions had fewer insertions and more deletions.

By way of CD45RO/CCR7/CD25/CD127/CD95/CD27, the CD4+ regulatory, stem cell-like memory, central memory and naive cells were sorted. Worth noting for this clone: The antigen remains undetermined.

Expressed TCRB transcripts were sequenced because the isolated RNA had all been reverse transcribed beforehand. Clones were read by immunoSEQ multiplex PCR, and TCRdb kept only the in-frame ones, dropping some. The repertoire has 150,000 to 200,000 clones, roughly 10% of them found once; the top ten carry 0.7%. V was clipped by 1 base and J by 0 bases, with 8 bases between them. The CDR3 is 15 residues long. CDR1 is MGHRA, CDR2 YSYEKL, per germline. The V and J genes are TRBV4-1 and TRBJ2-3; TRBD1 is a possible D gene (6 bases). This TCR was recovered from a woman aged 25 to 39 with type 1 diabetes. What was sequenced was central memory CD4+ T cells from blood. This chain's CDR3 is CASSQGDMSTDTQYF. CDR3 coding DNA: TGCGCCAGCAGCCAAGGGGACATGAGCACAGATACGCAGTATTTT.